The T cell receptor beta chain described here comes from a study of T cell responses to AZD1222 COVID-19 vaccine. Some clones are missing from TCRdb's copy, which holds only in-frame ones; the method was immunoSEQ multiplex PCR. This sample carries about 180,000 clones, 90% to 95% of them seen once, and the ten largest clones take about 1.5%. The CDR3 is made up of 13 amino acids. Germline V gene lookup returns CDR1 SQVTM and CDR2 ANQGSEA. The V end was cut by 7 bases, the J end by 0 bases, with 12 bases between. Sequenced here: peripheral blood, sampled 28 days after the second AZD1222 dose. The origin of this receptor is an adult who received the AZD1222 COVID-19 vaccine. The V gene is TRBV29-1, the J gene TRBJ1-1; D is uncertain. The CDR3 sequence: CSGFLTMNTEAFF. CDR3 nucleotide sequence: TGCAGCGGCTTCCTCACAATGAACACTGAAGCTTTCTTT.